This is a list of T cell receptor beta chains from one sample in a study of T cell responses to AZD1222 COVID-19 vaccine. The protocol was immunoSEQ multiplex PCR, while the TCRdb copy is restricted to in-frame clones and leaves out a portion. The sample shows around 95,000 clones, around 87% of them seen only once. The sequences come from peripheral blood, collected on day 0 of MenACWY control vaccination. The origin of the receptors is an adult in good health. CDR3s include the opening cysteine and the closing phenylalanine or tryptophan. Each record gives: V gene, J gene, CDR3 length, clone size, D gene, CDR3 protein, CDR3 DNA. The D gene is left open where the match is weak. A clone size is listed for some rows: how often the clone was seen (once, few, many), or a class if it is expanded.

>TRBV5-1|TRBJ2-6|21|-|TRBD1
CASSPWDRGASTLPGANVLTF
TGCGCCAGCAGCCCATGGGACAGGGGGGCTTCAACCCTTCCTGGGGCCAACGTCCTGACTTTC
>TRBV6-5|TRBJ1-5|14|once|-
CASSYSRFNQPQHF
TGTGCCAGCAGTTACTCGAGATTCAATCAGCCCCAGCATTTT
>TRBV11-3|TRBJ1-2|14|-|TRBD1
CASSLDGTGNGYTF
TGTGCCAGCAGCTTAGATGGGACAGGGAACGGCTACACCTTC
>TRBV7-2|TRBJ2-1|15|once|-
CASSLGVISYNEQFF
TGTGCCAGCAGCTTAGGGGTGATCTCCTACAATGAGCAGTTCTTC
>TRBV28|TRBJ1-2|14|-|-
CASSSSPLNYGYTF
TGTGCCAGCAGTTCCAGTCCGTTAAACTATGGCTACACCTTC
>TRBV9|TRBJ2-3|16|-|TRBD2
CASSVVSGGSTDTQYF
TGTGCCAGCAGCGTAGTGAGCGGGGGTAGCACAGATACGCAGTATTTT
>TRBV6-6|TRBJ2-7|18|few|TRBD1
CASSRGQGSTSHSYEQYF
TGTGCCAGCAGTCGGGGACAGGGATCGACTAGCCATTCCTACGAGCAGTACTTC
>TRBV6-1|TRBJ1-2|14|-|-
CASSEGSDNYGYTF
TGTGCCAGCAGTGAAGGCTCTGATAACTATGGCTACACCTTC
>TRBV12-3/TRBV12-4|TRBJ1-4|13|-|-
CASSLNSPEKLFF
TGTGCCAGCAGTTTGAACAGCCCTGAAAAACTGTTTTTT
>TRBV5-8|TRBJ1-5|14|few|-
CASSPDRLDQPQHF
TGTGCCAGCAGCCCCGACAGGCTCGATCAGCCCCAGCATTTT
>TRBV6-6|TRBJ1-5|16|-|-
CASSYLGLGGNQPQHF
TGTGCCAGCAGTTATCTTGGTCTTGGGGGCAATCAGCCCCAGCATTTT
>TRBV28|TRBJ2-6|15|-|TRBD2
CASRRGEGGANVLTF
TGTGCCAGCAGACGGGGGGAAGGTGGGGCCAACGTCCTGACTTTC
>TRBV11-2|TRBJ1-2|12|many|TRBD1
CASSRDSYGYTF
TGTGCCAGCAGCCGGGACAGCTATGGCTACACCTTC
>TRBV28|TRBJ1-1|14|-|-
CASKDPGTLNEAFF
TGTGCCAGCAAGGATCCAGGGACACTGAATGAAGCTTTCTTT
>TRBV11-2|TRBJ1-1|14|-|-
CASSSLRVLAEAFF
TGTGCCAGCAGCTCCCTCAGGGTTTTGGCTGAAGCTTTCTTT
>TRBV2|TRBJ2-6|18|-|-
CASSPTGLVYSGANVLTF
TGTGCCAGCAGTCCGACTGGATTGGTATACTCTGGGGCCAACGTCCTGACTTTC
>TRBV18|TRBJ2-7|15|-|TRBD1
CASSPPGTGPYEQYF
TGTGCCAGCTCACCACCCGGGACAGGGCCCTACGAGCAGTACTTC
>TRBV18|TRBJ2-2|19|-|TRBD1
CASSPPGIRTGGYTGELFF
TGTGCCAGCTCACCACCGGGCATCAGGACAGGAGGTTACACCGGGGAGCTGTTTTTT
>TRBV7-9|TRBJ1-4|12|-|-
CASRGVGEKLFF
TGTGCCAGCAGGGGAGTAGGCGAAAAACTGTTTTTT
>TRBV19|TRBJ1-4|15|-|-
CASTPAGQGQEKLFF
TGTGCCAGCACCCCCGCGGGGCAGGGGCAGGAAAAACTGTTTTTT
>TRBV9|TRBJ2-1|15|-|-
CASSLDGGRNNEQFF
TGTGCCAGCAGCTTAGATGGGGGGAGGAACAATGAGCAGTTCTTC
>TRBV4-3|TRBJ2-5|15|-|TRBD2
CASSLGTSGKETQYF
TGCGCCAGCAGCCTCGGGACTAGCGGTAAAGAGACCCAGTACTTC